This T cell receptor beta chain was observed in a study of T cell repertoires in cytomegalovirus infection (dated by TCRdb to between 2017 and 2020). For the wider study: Peptide stimulations targeted recently identified HLA-C-restricted CMV epitopes, whose presentation resists viral immunomodulation, together with well-studied HLA-B-restricted epitopes. Because public TCR beta signatures pointed to carriage of CMV infection together with the matching HLA type, the HLA type of each donor mattered for the analysis. Study-wide findings and limitations: The ex vivo response was dominated by HLA-C-restricted CMV-specific TCR beta clonotypes, which also provided the single most frequent clonotype in two of eight donors. In both this cohort and an independent approximately 400-donor cohort, the cumulative frequency of public TCR beta family members distinguished carriers of CMV infection plus the relevant HLA type.

The treatment or condition label, read with the paper, signifies: in vitro stimulation with specific CMV peptide epitopes to enrich CMV-specific T cells. Trimming takes 8 bases off V and 2 bases off J; junction bases not matched to a gene: 7. The CDR3 sequence holds 15 residues, the cysteine and phenylalanine included. CDR3 DNA is the only sequence kept; it has 45 bases, read in frame from the first base. Notes on this clonotype: No antigen is known for it. Base-call qualities are not available, and no considerably larger clone is one nucleotide away.

Data came from an Illumina HiSeq 1500. The public reads were reanalyzed by TCRdb: fastp trimming at Q25, MiXCR alignment, in-frame beta chains only. Duplicate CDR3 protein sequences are folded into a single record with the most common DNA and genes. This sample lists some 920,000 distinct CDR3 sequences; roughly 30% were detected once. Around an eighth of the sample belongs to the ten largest clones. The source was cultured CD8+ T cells from PBMCs, collected from culture after CMV antigen stimulation. This sequence was found in a human donor in good health (CMV status not recorded). Some clones in this sample may be carry-over from other donors' samples. The V gene is TRBV12-3 or TRBV12-4 and the J gene is TRBJ2-3, and TRBD2 aligns with 10 junction nucleotides. The DNA is as follows: TGTGCCAGCCTTTTAGCGGGGGGACTCACAGATACGCAGTATTTT. This codes for CASLLAGGLTDTQYF.